This TCR beta chain came from a study of T cells in Graves' hyperthyroidism and ophthalmopathy. Study-wide results and limits: In validation, the model predicted ophthalmopathy. These predictions came a median approximately 5.9 months before onset.

The CDR3 regions of TCR beta were amplified from RNA transcripts. In the first-round RT-PCR of the TCR CDR3, the HTBI primer set was used. TCRdb itself ran the multiplex PCR reads through MiXCR, one entry per CDR3 protein. The sample lists more than 350,000 distinct CDR3 sequences; roughly 15% were seen once. A Clinical Activity Score of at least 3, a NOSPECS grade of at least 4 and a duration under 3 months were recorded in the ophthalmopathy patients. This clonotype was observed a handful of times. Its antigen is not known. At one end the junction does not follow the germline gene, possibly because of a read error. The length of the CDR3 is 14 residues. The V gene's germline CDR1 is LNHDA and CDR2 SQIVND (reference sequence).

Material: blood. The chain couples TRBV19 to TRBJ1-1; D is undetermined. The receptor was isolated from a woman aged 25 to 45 with Graves' ophthalmopathy. CDR3 DNA: TGTGCCAGTAGTTCCCACCGGGAAAACACTAAAGCTTTCTTT. Translating it yields CASSSHRENTKAFF. Full variable domain (outside the CDR3, taken from reference TRBV19 and TRBJ1-1): DGGITQSPKYLFRKEGQNVTLSCEQNLNHDAMYWYRQDPGQGLRLIYYSQIVNDFQKGDIAEGYSVSREKKESFPLTVTSAQKNPTAFYLCASSSHRENTKAFFGQGTRLTVV.